These T cell receptor beta chains were read from a single sample in a study of OX40 agonist ivuxolimab in advanced cancers. Some clones are missing from TCRdb's copy, which holds only in-frame ones; the method was immunoSEQ multiplex PCR. The data show roughly 40,000 clones, with nearly 90% seen just once and 13% held by the top ten. Sequenced material: CD4+ or CD8+ T cells sorted from blood, taken in a trial of the OX40 agonist ivuxolimab. The receptors were sampled from an adult with an advanced solid tumor such as melanoma, head and neck, liver or kidney cancer. Both conserved end residues are part of each CDR3. D genes are given only for firm matches. Only part of the rows carry a size: once, few, many, or a class if the clone is expanded.

abundance,v_gene,d_gene,j_gene,CDR3aa,CDR3nt
-,TRBV13,TRBD2,TRBJ2-1,CASSPRLAYEQFF,TGTGCCAGCAGCCCTAGACTAGCATATGAGCAGTTCTTC
-,TRBV30,TRBD1,TRBJ2-1,CAWNSGTGGSNEQFF,TGTGCCTGGAACTCCGGGACAGGGGGATCCAATGAGCAGTTCTTC
-,TRBV9,TRBD1,TRBJ2-7,CASSVGGDSSYEQYF,TGTGCCAGCAGCGTAGGAGGGGACAGCTCCTACGAGCAGTACTTC
-,TRBV6-5,-,TRBJ2-3,CASSYSPSTDTQYF,TGTGCCAGCAGTTACTCTCCGAGCACAGATACGCAGTATTTT
-,TRBV25-1,-,TRBJ2-2,CASSEPRQSTGELFF,TGTGCCAGCAGTGAACCTCGACAGTCTACCGGGGAGCTGTTTTTT
-,TRBV27,TRBD1,TRBJ2-7,CASAWDRGSYEQYF,TGTGCCAGCGCATGGGACAGGGGAAGCTACGAGCAGTACTTC
-,TRBV28,TRBD2,TRBJ2-7,CASGFTLGGLAGGYEQYF,TGTGCCAGCGGATTCACTCTAGGGGGGCTAGCGGGAGGTTACGAGCAGTACTTC
-,TRBV10-3,TRBD1,TRBJ1-1,CAIKQGAPGTEAFF,TGTGCCATCAAGCAGGGGGCGCCGGGCACTGAAGCTTTCTTT
-,TRBV18,-,TRBJ1-3,CASSPIGNTIYF,TGTGCCAGCTCACCAATCGGAAACACCATATATTTT
-,TRBV2,-,TRBJ1-5,CASSDVDSNQPQHF,TGTGCCAGCAGTGACGTAGATAGCAATCAGCCCCAGCATTTT
-,TRBV29-1,-,TRBJ2-7,CSVEASRGHEQYF,TGCAGCGTTGAAGCTTCGAGGGGCCACGAGCAGTACTTC
few,TRBV6-6,TRBD1,TRBJ2-7,CASSTRQGAWEQYF,TGTGCCAGCAGTACGCGTCAGGGGGCATGGGAGCAGTACTTC
-,TRBV28,-,TRBJ2-7,CASSRPSTTPYEQYF,TGTGCCAGCAGTCGCCCCAGCACAACCCCCTACGAGCAGTACTTC
-,TRBV5-1,-,TRBJ2-2,CASSRQVDTGELFF,TGCGCCAGCAGCCGACAGGTCGACACCGGGGAGCTGTTTTTT
-,TRBV10-3,TRBD2,TRBJ2-1,CAIGGSSYNEQFF,TGTGCCATCGGCGGGAGCTCCTACAATGAGCAGTTCTTC
-,TRBV2,-,TRBJ2-2,CASSERQRTGELFF,TGTGCCAGCAGTGAGAGACAGCGTACCGGGGAGCTGTTTTTT
few,TRBV15,-,TRBJ1-5,CATSRGLQPQHF,TGTGCCACCAGCAGGGGACTGCAGCCCCAGCATTTT
-,TRBV5-1,-,TRBJ1-2,CASSLIVSDGYTF,TGCGCCAGCAGCTTAATAGTTTCCGATGGCTACACCTTC
medium-sized,TRBV6-6,TRBD1,TRBJ1-2,CASSYIKTGIAYGYTF,TGTGCCAGCAGTTACATCAAGACAGGGATAGCCTATGGCTACACCTTC
-,TRBV27,-,TRBJ1-5,CASSSWTGNNQPQHF,TGTGCCAGCAGCTCCTGGACGGGCAACAATCAGCCCCAGCATTTT
-,TRBV4-2,TRBD2,TRBJ2-1,CASSQRTSGSYNEQFF,TGTGCCAGCAGCCAAAGGACTAGCGGGAGTTACAATGAGCAGTTCTTC
once,TRBV5-6,-,TRBJ2-3,CASSLAPPSTDTQYF,TGTGCCAGCAGCTTGGCCCCACCCAGCACAGATACGCAGTATTTT
-,TRBV4-1,TRBD2,TRBJ2-5,CASSQGTSLNRKETQYF,TGCGCCAGCAGCCAAGGGACTAGCTTAAATCGTAAAGAGACCCAGTACTTC
-,TRBV28,TRBD2,TRBJ2-7,CASSPRLAGEREQYF,TGTGCCAGCAGCCCGAGACTAGCGGGAGAACGGGAGCAGTACTTC
once,TRBV18,TRBD1,TRBJ1-5,CASSRGTVDQPQHF,TGTGCCAGCTCACGGGGGACAGTTGATCAGCCCCAGCATTTT
-,TRBV18,-,TRBJ2-1,CASSLALNNEQFF,TGTGCCAGCTCACTGGCCCTGAACAATGAGCAGTTCTTC
-,TRBV6-6,-,TRBJ2-7,CASSYDLGGPYEQYF,TGTGCCAGCAGTTACGATTTGGGCGGTCCTTACGAGCAGTACTTC
-,TRBV18,-,TRBJ1-3,CASSPRGNTIYF,TGTGCCAGCTCACCAAGGGGAAACACCATATATTTT
-,TRBV21-1,-,TRBJ2-3,CASSKVEDTQYF,TGTGCCAGCAGCAAAGTTGAAGATACGCAGTATTTT
-,TRBV11-2,TRBD1,TRBJ2-1,CASSLNNRGVYNEQFF,TGTGCCAGCAGTCTGAACAACAGGGGGGTTTACAATGAGCAGTTCTTC
-,TRBV29-1,-,TRBJ1-2,CSVVDRIHGYTF,TGCAGCGTGGTCGACAGGATCCATGGCTACACCTTC
-,TRBV18,TRBD1,TRBJ1-5,CASSLRDRGFQPQHF,TGTGCCAGCTCCCTCCGGGACAGAGGATTCCAGCCCCAGCATTTT
few,TRBV19,TRBD2,TRBJ2-7,CASRQTSGTGEQYF,TGTGCCAGTCGTCAGACTAGCGGAACGGGGGAGCAGTACTTC
few,TRBV18,-,TRBJ2-7,CASSPPWGSYEQYF,TGTGCCAGCTCACCACCTTGGGGGAGCTACGAGCAGTACTTC
-,TRBV5-1,-,TRBJ2-7,CASSLLQAGSYEQYF,TGCGCCAGCAGCTTGTTGCAGGCGGGCTCCTACGAGCAGTACTTC
-,TRBV11-3,-,TRBJ2-3,CASSLGRSTDTQYF,TGTGCCAGCAGCTTAGGACGAAGCACAGATACGCAGTATTTT